Listed here are 27 T cell receptor beta chains from one sample, sequenced in a study of blood T cell repertoires in COVID-19. The table came from immunoSEQ multiplex PCR; TCRdb's copy has only in-frame clones and leaves some out. The sample holds about 240,000 clones, roughly 90% seen once. Sequencing was carried out using PBMCs or T cells enriched from blood (not recorded which). The receptors stem from a woman aged 25 to 39 who had recovered from COVID-19.

The chain recombines TRBV7-8 with TRBJ1-4, with a tentative D call TRBD1 (6 bases). CDR3 length equals 15 residues. Germline CDR1 reads SGHVS; CDR2 reads FQNEAQ. V was pared by 4 bases and J by 6 bases, with 15 bases between. CDR3 sequence reads: CASSSFTGSDEKLFF. Here the CDR3 DNA reads TGTGCCAGCAGCTCCTTCACAGGGTCGGATGAAAAACTGTTTTTT. The complete variable domain, with remaining parts taken from reference TRBV7-8 and TRBJ1-4, reads GAGVSQSPRYKVAKRGQDVALRCDPISGHVSLFWYQQALGQGPEFLTYFQNEAQLDKSGLPSDRFFAERPEGSVSTLKIQRTQQEDSAVYLCASSSFTGSDEKLFFGSGTQLSVL.

The rearrangement links TRBV5-4 to TRBJ2-3; D might be TRBD2 (5 bases). The ends were cut back, 2 bases at V and 2 bases at J, with 12 bases in the middle. Germline-derived CDR1 and CDR2 are SGHNT and YYREEE (reference sequence). The CDR3 is 15 residues long. CDR3 DNA: TGTGCCAGCAGCTTCGGAGGTGTATTCACAGATACGCAGTATTTT. Residues: CASSFGGVFTDTQYF.

The chain links TRBV27 to TRBJ2-6; D is ambiguous. The CDR3 has 15 residues. Looked up from germline, CDR1 is MNHEY and CDR2 is SMNVEV (reference sequence). With 5 bases removed from V and 0 bases from J, the gap between germline ends came to 8 bases. CDR3 residues: CASSPSFSGANVLTF. In DNA form, the CDR3 reads TGTGCCAGCAGTCCTTCTTTCTCTGGGGCCAACGTCCTGACTTTC.

V is TRBV7-6 and J is TRBJ2-5; no firm D call. The germline V gene has CDR1 SGHVS and CDR2 FNYEAQ. The CDR3 has 17 amino acids. Trimming removed 2 bases from V and 1 base from J, with 17 bases in between. CDR3 in DNA: TGTGCCAGCAGCTTAAGAAACCCGAGCAATACCCAAGAGACCCAGTACTTC. It is translated as CASSLRNPSNTQETQYF.

The genes are TRBV5-1 and TRBJ2-7; weak D call: TRBD1 (6 bases). CDR1 is SGHRS, CDR2 YFSETQ, per germline. V lost 3 bases and J 5 bases, leaving 18 bases between the germline ends. The CDR3 covers 15 residues. The CDR3 DNA reads as TGCGCCAGCAGCTCGGAAACAGGGAGTTTCAACGAGCAGTACTTC. Its protein is CASSSETGSFNEQYF.

This rearrangement joins TRBV7-9 to TRBJ1-1; D call uncertain. V shed 8 bases and J shed 9 bases, with 13 bases lying between them. Germline-derived CDR1 and CDR2 are SEHNR and FQNEAQ (reference sequence). There are 11 residues in the CDR3. CDR3 DNA: TGTGCCAGCGGCGGGCCTGTAAAAGCTTTCTTT. Amino acid sequence: CASGGPVKAFF.

The chain uses TRBV6-6 and TRBJ1-3, with a possible D match to TRBD1 (5 bases). Per the germline V gene, CDR1 is MNHNY and CDR2 is SVGAGI (reference sequence). V lost 2 bases to trimming and J lost 1 base, with 9 bases between them. The CDR3 is made up of 15 amino acids. CDR3 in DNA: TGTGCCAGCAGTTACGCCGCAGGGTCTGGAAACACCATATATTTT. This gives the protein CASSYAAGSGNTIYF.

The gene calls are TRBV19 and TRBJ1-5; tentative D call: TRBD1 (6 bases). The V end lost 2 bases, the J end lost 11 bases, and 19 bases lay between the germline ends. The CDR3 length is 15 residues. In germline, CDR1 is LNHDA, CDR2 SQIVND (reference sequence). CDR3 region: CASSIMGTPLSTQHF. CDR3 nucleotides: TGTGCCAGTAGTATAATGGGGACACCCCTTTCGACCCAGCATTTT.

This sequence joins TRBV5-8 and TRBJ1-1; 7 bases line up with TRBD1. V lost 5 bases and J lost 1; bases outside the gene matches: 2. Germline CDR1 reads SGHTS; CDR2 reads YDEGEE. This CDR3 comprises 13 residues. In nucleotides, the CDR3 is TGTGCCAGCAGACAGGGGACGAACACTGAAGCTTTCTTT. It encodes CASRQGTNTEAFF.

The gene calls are TRBV5-1 and TRBJ1-1; 11 nucleotides align to TRBD1. Trimming removed 4 bases from V and 5 bases from J; junction bases left unmatched: 7. Germline V CDR1 and CDR2: SGHRS, YFSETQ. This CDR3 comprises 15 residues. The CDR3 region is CASSDQGQGDTEAFF. CDR3 DNA sequence: TGCGCCAGCAGCGACCAGGGACAGGGGGATACTGAAGCTTTCTTT.

CDR3 coding DNA: TGTGCCAGCAGCCAATTCGGAACCTCTGTGACTGCTGAAGCTTTCTTT. Encoded protein: CASSQFGTSVTAEAFF. The rearrangement joins TRBV3-1 (or the pseudogene TRBV3-2) to TRBJ1-1; no clear D. The length of the CDR3 is 16 residues. Germline assignment: CDR1 LGHDT and CDR2 YNNKEL (reference sequence). V lost 2 bases and J 6 bases, leaving 19 bases between the germline ends.

Comment on this clone: The same CDR3 can be traced to other DNA sequences in this sample. The rearrangement links TRBV9 to TRBJ1-1; no clear D gene. This CDR3 has 13 amino acids. The V and J ends lost 2 bases and 2 bases respectively, with 7 bases between them. Germline CDR1 and CDR2: SGDLS and YYNGEE. The DNA of the CDR3 is TGTGCCAGCAGCGTGTCGGGTAACACTGAAGCTTTCTTT. The encoded protein is CASSVSGNTEAFF.

Turning to this clone: This CDR3 is also generated by other DNA sequences in the sample. This rearrangement joins TRBV19 to TRBJ1-1, with no clear D. Between the trimmed V and J ends, which lost 1 base and 1 base, there was a span of 4 bases. The CDR3 extends over 13 amino acids. Germline CDR1 is LNHDA and CDR2 is SQIVND (reference sequence). The CDR3 DNA is TGTGCCAGTAGTATAGGCAGGAACACTGAAGCTTTCTTT. Amino acids: CASSIGRNTEAFF.

This clone appeared a single time. The V call is TRBV19, the J call TRBJ2-7; 13 bases are a match to TRBD2. Germline V gene data show CDR1 as LNHDA and CDR2 as SQIVND (reference sequence). The CDR3 is made up of 14 amino acids. The V segment lost 5 bases and the J segment 6 bases; nucleotides outside the gene matches: 4. The CDR3 loop reads CASSFGLAGVEQYF. DNA for the CDR3: TGTGCCAGTAGTTTTGGACTAGCGGGAGTCGAGCAGTACTTC.

The V call is TRBV5-1, the J call TRBJ2-1; TRBD2 matches at 9 bases. CDR1 and CDR2 (germline): SGHRS, YFSETQ. The V segment lost 0 bases and the J segment 2 bases; nucleotides outside the gene matches: 12. This CDR3 region has 19 residues. The CDR3 spells CASSLAAGASGKPYNEQFF. The CDR3 nucleotides read TGCGCCAGCAGCTTGGCCGCAGGCGCTAGCGGGAAACCCTACAATGAGCAGTTCTTC.

The chain employs TRBV6-1 and TRBJ1-1; no clear D gene. The CDR3 loop spans 13 amino acids. V lost 2 bases and J lost 10, with 14 bases in between. Germline assignment: CDR1 MNHNS and CDR2 SASEGT. The DNA for the CDR3 is TGTGCCAGCAGTGAATTGTTATCGGGTGTAGCTTTCTTT. Its translation is CASSELLSGVAFF.

The chain recombines TRBV4-3 with TRBJ1-1; D uncertain. The length of the CDR3 is 14 residues. Between the trimmed V and J ends, which lost 4 bases and 1 base, there was a span of 10 bases. Looked up from germline, CDR1 is LGHNA and CDR2 is YSLEER. In nucleotides, the CDR3 is TGCGCCAGCAGCCCGACGACTTCGAACACTGAAGCTTTCTTT. Residues: CASSPTTSNTEAFF.

This clone was picked up a small number of times. V and J are TRBV7-2 and TRBJ2-7; D remains ambiguous. Trimming removed 2 bases at V and 11 bases at J, with 16 bases between. The CDR3 consists of 13 residues. Germline loops: CDR1 SGHTA, CDR2 FQGNSA. The CDR3 spells CASSLFNPPQKYF. The CDR3 DNA reads as TGTGCCAGCAGCTTATTTAATCCCCCACAGAAGTACTTC.

The genes are TRBV5-1 and TRBJ2-3; 7 bases are a match to TRBD2. V lost 5 bases to trimming and J lost 2 bases; unmatched junction nucleotides: 14. CDR1 and CDR2 (germline): SGHRS, YFSETQ. The CDR3 is made up of 17 amino acids. The CDR3 sequence is CASRFLLALDATDTQYF. CDR3 nucleotides: TGCGCCAGCAGATTCCTACTAGCGCTAGACGCCACAGATACGCAGTATTTT.

The rearrangement links TRBV9 to TRBJ1-2; possibly TRBD1 for D (5 bases). Germline assignment: CDR1 SGDLS and CDR2 YYNGEE. Trimming removed 0 bases at V and 0 bases at J, with 6 bases between. The CDR3 length is 14 residues. CDR3 protein: CASSVVTANYGYTF. The CDR3 region has the DNA TGTGCCAGCAGCGTAGTGACAGCTAACTATGGCTACACCTTC.

The chain links TRBV19 to TRBJ1-2, with 9 bases fitting TRBD1. This CDR3 contains 15 residues. Germline V CDR1 and CDR2: LNHDA, SQIVND (reference sequence). The V gene end was trimmed by 7 bases and the J gene end by 5 bases; junction bases not matched to a gene: 11. As DNA, the CDR3 is TGTGCCAGTACCCAAAGCGTCGGGACAGGGTATGGCTACACCTTC. As protein: CASTQSVGTGYGYTF.

A note on this clone: Other nucleotide sequences in the sample specify the same CDR3. The chain employs TRBV18 and TRBJ1-2, with TRBD1 identical over 8 bases. Germline V gene data show CDR1 as KGHSH and CDR2 as LQKENI. The CDR3 is 13 residues long. The V and J ends lost 3 bases and 3 bases, in that order; junction bases with no gene match: 0. CDR3 sequence reads: CASSPGQDYGYTF. The CDR3 DNA reads as TGTGCCAGCTCACCGGGACAGGACTATGGCTACACCTTC.

J is TRBJ1-5 and V is TRBV23-1, with TRBD1 identical over 8 bases. TRBV23-1 is annotated as an ORF whose role is uncertain. The length of the CDR3 is 14 residues. Trimming cost V 2 bases and J 4 bases; bases outside gene matches: 1. CDR3: CASSQGQGNQPQHF. The CDR3 region has the DNA TGCGCCAGCAGTCAAGGACAGGGTAATCAGCCCCAGCATTTT.

The chain joins TRBV29-1 to TRBJ1-1; 8 nucleotides match TRBD1. V was pared by 4 bases and J by 1 base, with 2 bases of the junction left unmatched. The CDR3 covers 13 residues. CDR1 SQVTM and CDR2 ANQGSEA come from the germline V gene. The CDR3 here is CSVVGTGNTEAFF. The CDR3, as DNA: TGCAGCGTTGTAGGGACAGGGAACACTGAAGCTTTCTTT.

The V call is TRBV9, the J call TRBJ2-5; D might be TRBD2 (5 bases). The CDR3 loop spans 13 amino acids. V lost 0 bases, J lost 7 bases, and 10 bases lay in between. Germline-derived CDR1 and CDR2 are SGDLS and YYNGEE. The CDR3 DNA sequence: TGTGCCAGCAGCGTAGTTGGCGAGGGGACCCAGTACTTC. It is translated as CASSVVGEGTQYF.

The V and J genes are TRBV28 and TRBJ2-1; D is perhaps TRBD1 (6 bases). Trimming stripped 4 bases from V and 8 bases from J, with 15 bases between. CDR3 length equals 14 residues. Looked up from germline, CDR1 is MDHEN and CDR2 is SYDVKM. The CDR3 DNA sequence: TGTGCCAGCAGTTCACAGGGTTTGATCCATGAGCAGTTCTTC. Residues: CASSSQGLIHEQFF.

This chain connects TRBV29-1 to TRBJ1-2; D unresolved. The V end lost 3 bases, the J end lost 1 base, and 9 bases lay between the germline ends. The CDR3 has 13 amino acids. From germline, CDR1 is SQVTM and CDR2 ANQGSEA. The DNA for the CDR3 is TGCAGCGTTGAGAACAGTAATAACTATGGCTACACCTTC. Its protein is CSVENSNNYGYTF.